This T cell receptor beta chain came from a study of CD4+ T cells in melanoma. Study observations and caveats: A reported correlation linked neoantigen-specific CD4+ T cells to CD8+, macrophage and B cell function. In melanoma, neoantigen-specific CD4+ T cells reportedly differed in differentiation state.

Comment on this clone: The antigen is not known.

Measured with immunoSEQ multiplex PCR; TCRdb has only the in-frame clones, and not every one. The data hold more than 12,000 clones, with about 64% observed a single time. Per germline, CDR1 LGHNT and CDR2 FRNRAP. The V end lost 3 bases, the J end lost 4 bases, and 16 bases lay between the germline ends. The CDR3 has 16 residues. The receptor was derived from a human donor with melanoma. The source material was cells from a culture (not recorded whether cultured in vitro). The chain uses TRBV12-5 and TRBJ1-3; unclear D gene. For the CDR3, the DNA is TGTGCTAGTGGTTTCCCGGCGAGGGAGATCGGAAACACCATATATTTT. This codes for CASGFPAREIGNTIYF. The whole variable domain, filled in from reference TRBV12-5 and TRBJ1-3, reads DARVTQTPRHKVTEMGQEVTMRCQPILGHNTVFWYRQTMMQGLELLAYFRNRAPLDDSGMPKDRFSAEMPDATLATLKIQPSEPRDSAVYFCASGFPAREIGNTIYFGEGSWLTVV.